The 28 T cell receptor beta chains presented below share a single source sample, sequenced in a study of T cell responses to AZD1222 COVID-19 vaccine (dated by TCRdb to the early 2020s). The protocol used for the library was the immunoSEQ multiplex PCR assay. The source is immuneACCESS, and TCRdb retained only in-frame sequences with V and J called. Part of the clones is not carried over; for the studies checked, unresolved V genes explain less than half of this, and the remainder is unexplained. Here the sample has about 190,000 clones; around 90% occur a single time. Around 3.6% of the sample is in the top ten clones. Sample time point, as interpreted from the label and publication: about 28 days (+/-7) after the second vaccine dose. The treatment or condition label of this sample denotes: meningococcal conjugate vaccine given as trial control. The sequencing here drew on peripheral blood, taken 28 days after the second dose of the MenACWY control vaccine. All receptors come from an adult who received the MenACWY meningococcal vaccine as a control.

CDR3 coding DNA: TGTGCCAGCAGTCCGGGTTTTGCGGCAAGAGGGTCCTACGAGCAGTACTTC. Translated: CASSPGFAARGSYEQYF. The chain combines TRBV25-1 with TRBJ2-7, with D perhaps matching TRBD2 (5 bases). V dropped 5 bases and J dropped 1 base, with 21 bases sitting between them. The germline gives CDR1 MGHDK, CDR2 SYGVNS. The CDR3 consists of 17 residues.

This chain links TRBV7-2 with TRBJ2-7, with 13 nucleotides matching TRBD2. Trimming cost V 4 bases and J 3 bases; bases outside gene matches: 15. The CDR3 covers 19 residues. CDR1 SGHTA and CDR2 FQGNSA come from the germline V gene. DNA for the CDR3: TGTGCCAGCAGCTCACCGCGCGGACTAGCGGGAGTAAGGAGCTACGAGCAGTACTTC. Encoded protein: CASSSPRGLAGVRSYEQYF.

The genes are TRBV19 and TRBJ1-4, with D possibly TRBD1 on 5 matching bases. The CDR3 has 16 residues. With 6 bases removed from V and 0 bases from J, the gap between germline ends came to 14 bases. CDR1 is LNHDA, CDR2 SQIVND, per germline (reference sequence). The CDR3 DNA sequence: TGTGCCAGTAGGAAAGGGACGGGAGCAACTAATGAAAAACTGTTTTTT. Amino acids: CASRKGTGATNEKLFF.

This clone was picked up one time. V and J are TRBV20-1 and TRBJ2-5; no firm D call. The CDR3 is 11 amino acids. Trimming stripped 3 bases from V and 5 bases from J, with 7 bases between. Looked up from germline, CDR1 is DFQATT and CDR2 is SNEGSKA (reference sequence). The CDR3 DNA reads as TGCAGTGCTAGGGAGCTGGAGACCCAGTACTTC. This encodes CSARELETQYF.

This sequence joins TRBV24-1 and TRBJ2-3; D is unclear. The germline V gene has CDR1 KGHDR and CDR2 SFDVKD. V lost 4 bases, J lost 6 bases, and 4 bases lay in between. This CDR3 comprises 11 residues. The CDR3 loop is CATSEGDTQYF. CDR3 sequence (DNA): TGTGCCACCAGTGAGGGGGATACGCAGTATTTT.

This chain joins TRBV2 and TRBJ1-2, with D possibly matching TRBD1 (5 bases). Germline CDR1 SNHLY, CDR2 FYNNEI. With 7 bases removed from V and 6 bases from J, the gap between germline ends came to 15 bases. CDR3 length equals 13 residues. DNA for the CDR3: TGTGCCAGCACCGAGGGGCCCCTGGATGGCTACACCTTC. Its translation: CASTEGPLDGYTF. The variable domain in full, with the rest retrieved from reference TRBV2 and TRBJ1-2, is EPEVTQTPSHQVTQMGQEVILRCVPISNHLYFYWYRQILGQKVEFLVSFYNNEISEKSEIFDDQFSVERPDGSNFTLKIRSTKLEDSAMYFCASTEGPLDGYTFGSGTRLTVV.

This chain connects TRBV7-9 to TRBJ1-5; weak D call: TRBD1 (6 bases). The germline V and J ends were trimmed by 5 bases and 8 bases, with 16 bases remaining between them. The V gene's germline CDR1 is SEHNR and CDR2 FQNEAQ (reference sequence). The CDR3 consists of 14 residues. This chain's CDR3 is CASSPAQGREPQHF. CDR3 DNA: TGTGCCAGCAGCCCAGCACAGGGTCGGGAGCCCCAGCATTTT.

The chain employs TRBV7-9 and TRBJ1-4, with TRBD1 as a possible D gene (5 bases). Germline V gene sequence: CDR1 SEHNR, CDR2 FQNEAQ (reference sequence). CDR3 length: 16 amino acids. Trimming removed 4 bases at V and 0 bases at J, with 12 bases between. CDR3 sequence: CASSSRQTTTNEKLFF. The CDR3 DNA is TGTGCCAGCAGCTCTCGACAGACAACAACTAATGAAAAACTGTTTTTT. Supplemented by reference TRBV7-9 and TRBJ1-4, the full variable domain reads DTGVSQNPRHKITKRGQNVTFRCDPISEHNRLYWYRQTLGQGPEFLTYFQNEAQLEKSRLLSDRFSAERPKGSFSTLEIQRTEQGDSAMYLCASSSRQTTTNEKLFFGSGTQLSVL.

This clone was counted a single time. The chain uses TRBV6-2 or TRBV6-3 and TRBJ1-1; D ambiguous. This CDR3 spans 11 amino acids. V lost 2 bases and J lost 5, with 3 bases in between. The germline CDR1 and CDR2 sequences are MNHEY and SVGEGT. CDR3 nucleotide sequence: TGTGCCAGCAGTTACGGGACTGAAGCTTTCTTT. Translated: CASSYGTEAFF.

This chain links TRBV7-8 with TRBJ1-1; D is perhaps TRBD1 (5 bases). Germline CDR1 is SGHVS and CDR2 is FQNEAQ. The CDR3 has 13 amino acids. Trimming took off 1 base at V and 5 bases at J, with 8 bases between the two ends. CDR3: CASSLGGGTEAFF. The DNA for the CDR3 is TGTGCCAGCAGCTTAGGGGGCGGAACTGAAGCTTTCTTT.

V and J are TRBV19 and TRBJ2-5, with a tentative D call TRBD2 (6 bases). The germline V and J ends were trimmed by 6 bases and 5 bases, with 16 bases remaining between them. This CDR3 is built from 14 residues. CDR1 is LNHDA, CDR2 SQIVND, per germline (reference sequence). CDR3 protein: CASRHAGEVETQYF. DNA of the CDR3: TGTGCCAGTAGACATGCCGGGGAGGTGGAGACCCAGTACTTC. Full variable domain (remainder filled in from reference TRBV19 and TRBJ2-5): DGGITQSPKYLFRKEGQNVTLSCEQNLNHDAMYWYRQDPGQGLRLIYYSQIVNDFQKGDIAEGYSVSREKKESFPLTVTSAQKNPTAFYLCASRHAGEVETQYFGPGTRLLVL.

The V gene is TRBV14, the J gene TRBJ2-7; 11 bases map to TRBD2. In germline, CDR1 is SGHDN, CDR2 FVKESK. Trimming at V came to 0 bases and at J to 7 bases, leaving 5 bases not matched to a gene. The CDR3 totals 15 residues. CDR3 nucleotide sequence: TGTGCCAGCAGCCAAGATAGCGGGAGGGCCCGGGAGCAGTACTTC. Its protein is CASSQDSGRAREQYF.

This clone appeared a single time. The chain employs TRBV7-2 and TRBJ2-1, with 9 bases matching TRBD2. J gave up 0 bases and V 1 base, and 4 bases lay outside the gene matches. Germline V CDR1 and CDR2: SGHTA, FQGNSA. This CDR3 is 17 amino acids long. The CDR3, as DNA: TGTGCCAGCAGCTTAGTTGGTAGCGGGAGCTCCTACAATGAGCAGTTCTTC. Translated, it gives CASSLVGSGSSYNEQFF.

This chain's CDR3 is CASSSGLPYNEQFF. In DNA form, the CDR3 reads TGTGCCAGCAGCTCGGGACTACCCTACAATGAGCAGTTCTTC. J is TRBJ2-1 and V is TRBV11-2, with 7 bases aligning to TRBD2. V was pared by 4 bases and J by 2 bases, with 2 bases of the junction left unmatched. The CDR3 contains 14 residues. Germline lookup yields CDR1 SGHAT and CDR2 FQNNGV. The full variable domain, its missing parts supplied by reference TRBV11-2 and TRBJ2-1, is EAGVAQSPRYKIIEKRQSVAFWCNPISGHATLYWYQQILGQGPKLLIQFQNNGVVDDSQLPKDRFSAERLKGVDSTLKIQPAKLEDSAVYLCASSSGLPYNEQFFGPGTRLTVL.

This clone has just one count. The rearrangement links TRBV5-1 to TRBJ2-1; 7 nucleotides match TRBD2. Germline V gives CDR1 SGHRS, CDR2 YFSETQ. The V segment lost 4 bases and the J segment 6 bases; nucleotides outside the gene matches: 7. This CDR3 comprises 14 residues. Here the CDR3 reads CASSAGTNFNEQFF. In DNA form, the CDR3 reads TGCGCCAGCAGCGCCGGGACTAACTTCAATGAGCAGTTCTTC. Full variable domain (rest looked up from reference TRBV5-1 and TRBJ2-1): KAGVTQTPRYLIKTRGQQVTLSCSPISGHRSVSWYQQTPGQGLQFLFEYFSETQRNKGNFPGRFSGRQFSNSRSEMNVSTLELGDSALYLCASSAGTNFNEQFFGPGTRLTVL.

This chain links TRBV30 with TRBJ2-1; D is undetermined. The ends were cut back, 3 bases at V and 7 bases at J, with 13 bases in the middle. CDR1 GTSNPN and CDR2 SVGIG come from the germline V gene (reference sequence). The CDR3 is made up of 13 amino acids. The CDR3 nucleotides read TGTGCCTGGAGGGCCTCTAGGAAAAATGAGCAGTTCTTC. It translates to CAWRASRKNEQFF. The full variable domain, in which reference TRBV30 and TRBJ2-1 provide the parts outside the CDR3, is SQTIHQWPATLVQPVGSPLSLECTVEGTSNPNLYWYRQAAGRGLQLLFYSVGIGQISSEVPQNLSASRPQDRQFILSSKKLLLSDSGFYLCAWRASRKNEQFFGPGTRLTVL.

The rearrangement uses TRBV5-6 and TRBJ2-4; 7 bases agree with TRBD2. With V trimmed by 0 bases and J by 6 bases, 12 bases remained unmatched. This CDR3 comprises 17 residues. Per germline, CDR1 SGHDT and CDR2 YYEEEE. As DNA, the CDR3 is TGTGCCAGCAGCTTGGCCGCAGGGAGGGGTTTGAGAAACATTCAGTACTTC. It codes for CASSLAAGRGLRNIQYF.

This clone was counted a single time. The V call is TRBV18, the J call TRBJ2-7; 8 bases map to TRBD2. The CDR3 sequence is 15 residues long. CDR1 is KGHSH, CDR2 LQKENI, per germline. Germline trimming cut 3 bases from V and 1 base from J; bases unmatched to any gene: 5. DNA of the CDR3: TGTGCCAGCTCACCCCGGACGGGAGGGTCCTACGAGCAGTACTTC. Protein product: CASSPRTGGSYEQYF.

V is TRBV5-1 and J is TRBJ2-1; 11 nucleotides align to TRBD2. CDR3 length: 18 residues. Looked up from germline, CDR1 is SGHRS and CDR2 is YFSETQ. V shed 0 bases, J shed 3 bases, and the junction held 8 bases outside the gene matches. Written as DNA, the CDR3 is TGCGCCAGCAGCTTGGGGGCCCCGGGACTAGCGGACTACAATGAGCAGTTCTTC. It translates to CASSLGAPGLADYNEQFF.

The V and J genes are TRBV21-1 and TRBJ1-6. TRBV21-1 is a listed pseudogene. CDR3 length equals 16 residues. The CDR3, as DNA: TGTGCCAGCAGCAAAGCTGGTGGCTCCTATAATTCACCCCTCCACTTT. Amino acids: CASSKAGGSYNSPLHF.

This clone was detected only once. The chain links TRBV6-5 to TRBJ2-3; 9 nucleotides match TRBD2. The CDR3 loop spans 14 amino acids. CDR1 is MNHEY, CDR2 SVGAGI, per germline. The V and J ends lost 8 bases and 4 bases, in that order; junction bases with no gene match: 7. The CDR3 region has the DNA TGTGCCAGCGGGGAGGCGGGAGGGTCAGATACGCAGTATTTT. This encodes CASGEAGGSDTQYF.

The V and J genes are TRBV9 and TRBJ1-1, with 9 bases that match TRBD1. V shed 3 bases and J 4 bases; nucleotides not matched to a gene: 4. The CDR3 contains 14 residues. The germline V gene encodes CDR1 SGDLS and CDR2 YYNGEE. The CDR3 protein is CASSATGGVTEAFF. The CDR3 DNA reads as TGTGCCAGCAGCGCGACAGGGGGAGTCACTGAAGCTTTCTTT. The full variable domain, rest sourced from reference TRBV9 and TRBJ1-1, is DSGVTQTPKHLITATGQRVTLRCSPRSGDLSVYWYQQSLDQGLQFLIQYYNGEERAKGNILERFSAQQFPDLHSELNLSSLELGDSALYFCASSATGGVTEAFFGQGTRLTVV.

The rearrangement uses TRBV18 and TRBJ1-2; D is unclear. This CDR3 spans 15 amino acids. Trimming stripped 0 bases from V and 0 bases from J, with 8 bases between. Germline V CDR1 and CDR2: KGHSH, LQKENI. CDR3 protein: CASSPPPRTNYGYTF. Written as DNA, the CDR3 is TGTGCCAGCTCACCACCCCCCAGAACTAACTATGGCTACACCTTC.

CDR3 region: CASSGQEHNYEQYF. For the CDR3, the DNA is TGTGCCAGTAGCGGACAGGAGCACAACTACGAGCAGTACTTC. This sequence joins TRBV19 and TRBJ2-7, with 7 positions matching TRBD1. V lost 6 bases to trimming and J lost 3 bases; unmatched junction nucleotides: 8. Germline assignment: CDR1 LNHDA and CDR2 SQIVND (reference sequence). The CDR3 loop spans 14 amino acids. The whole variable domain, remainder taken from reference TRBV19 and TRBJ2-7, is DGGITQSPKYLFRKEGQNVTLSCEQNLNHDAMYWYRQDPGQGLRLIYYSQIVNDFQKGDIAEGYSVSREKKESFPLTVTSAQKNPTAFYLCASSGQEHNYEQYFGPGTRLTVT.

The rearrangement joins TRBV9 to TRBJ1-5, with D perhaps matching TRBD1 (5 bases). The V end was cut by 4 bases, the J end by 1 base, with 12 bases between. CDR3 length equals 15 residues. Germline CDR1 is SGDLS and CDR2 is YYNGEE. The CDR3 nucleotides read TGTGCCAGCAGCACTTTTGGGGGGAGCAATCAGCCCCAGCATTTT. It yields the protein CASSTFGGSNQPQHF.

In nucleotides, the CDR3 is TGCGCCAGCAGCCCTCAGGGGGGCTACGAGCAGTACTTC. It encodes CASSPQGGYEQYF. This chain uses TRBV5-1 with TRBJ2-7; D might be TRBD1 (7 bases). Trimming left V 4 bases short and J 3 bases short, with 11 bases between. Per the germline V gene, CDR1 is SGHRS and CDR2 is YFSETQ. The CDR3 covers 13 residues. The entire variable domain, with the rest obtained from reference TRBV5-1 and TRBJ2-7, is as follows: KAGVTQTPRYLIKTRGQQVTLSCSPISGHRSVSWYQQTPGQGLQFLFEYFSETQRNKGNFPGRFSGRQFSNSRSEMNVSTLELGDSALYLCASSPQGGYEQYFGPGTRLTVT.

This chain joins TRBV15 and TRBJ1-2; D is perhaps TRBD1 (6 bases). CDR1 is LNHNV, CDR2 YYDKDF, per germline (reference sequence). V was clipped by 3 bases and J by 2 bases, with 13 bases between them. The CDR3 loop spans 15 amino acids. The CDR3 nucleotides are TGTGCCACCAGCAGTGGGGGCACAGAGAACTATGGCTACACCTTC. Translating it yields CATSSGGTENYGYTF. The full variable domain, with the rest looked up from reference TRBV15 and TRBJ1-2, is DAMVIQNPRYQVTQFGKPVTLSCSQTLNHNVMYWYQQKSSQAPKLLFHYYDKDFNNEADTPDNFQSRRPNTSFCFLDIRSPGLGDTAMYLCATSSGGTENYGYTFGSGTRLTVV.

The chain employs TRBV7-3 and TRBJ1-6; D is perhaps TRBD1 (5 bases). The CDR3 has 15 amino acids. The germline CDR1 and CDR2 sequences are SGHTA and FQGTGA. V was cut by 5 bases and J by 9 bases, with 17 bases left in between. The DNA for the CDR3 is TGTGCCAGCAGCGCCGGGGCAGGATGGGGTTCACCCCTCCACTTT. Translating it yields CASSAGAGWGSPLHF.